These 11 T cell receptor beta chains came from one sample sequenced in a study of molecular identifiers for immune sequencing clone quantification. MiXCR, applied by TCRdb to the PCR reads, yields one record per CDR3 protein. The profile shows about 320,000 distinct CDR3 sequences, roughly a quarter of them singletons. Sequencing used naive CD8+ T cells from blood, with Jurkat cell RNA spiked in. The subset denotes: FACS-sorted CD8+CD4-CCR7+CD45RA+ naive T cells. The source is a human donor in good health. Some libraries in this study had Jurkat cell RNA spiked in.

This clonotype was counted at least ten times. The V call is TRBV9, the J call TRBJ2-2, with unresolved D. V gave up 0 bases and J gave up 6 bases, with 6 bases separating them. The CDR3 is 13 amino acids. The V gene's germline CDR1 is SGDLS and CDR2 YYNGEE. CDR3 loop: CASSVGGSGELFF. DNA of the CDR3: TGTGCCAGCAGCGTAGGAGGATCCGGGGAGCTGTTTTTT.

V and J are TRBV4-1 and TRBJ2-3, with 12 bases that match TRBD2. The junction had 6 bases not matched to a gene; V was cut back by 4 bases and J by 1 base. CDR3 length: 17 amino acids. From germline, CDR1 is MGHRA and CDR2 YSYEKL. This CDR3 is CASSRILAGGRTDTQYF. In nucleotides, the CDR3 is TGCGCCAGCAGCCGAATACTAGCGGGGGGCCGCACAGATACGCAGTATTTT.

A note on this clonotype: This may arise from a read error, as a much more abundant clone is one base away. The CDR3 region is CASSLGQGCSYEQYF. In nucleotides, the CDR3 is TGTGCCAGCAGTTTAGGTCAAGGGTGCAGCTACGAGCAGTACTTC. The rearrangement joins TRBV12-3 or TRBV12-4 to TRBJ2-7; D is ambiguous. The CDR3 length is 15 residues. V shed 1 base and J shed 3 bases, with 13 bases lying between them.

This chain uses TRBV29-1 with TRBJ1-1; D gene ambiguous. The germline gives CDR1 SQVTM, CDR2 ANQGSEA. V dropped 7 bases and J dropped 6 bases, with 12 bases sitting between them. This CDR3 contains 11 residues. The CDR3 DNA reads as TGCAGCGCCGGTTTCGAGCCTGAAGCTTTCTTT. It specifies CSAGFEPEAFF.

This clonotype has a handful of counts. V is TRBV5-5 and J is TRBJ2-6; tentative D call: TRBD2 (5 bases). Germline V gives CDR1 SGHKS, CDR2 YYEKEE (reference sequence). The V end was cut by 4 bases, the J end by 3 bases, with 11 bases between. The CDR3 sequence is 15 residues long. The CDR3 DNA sequence: TGTGCCAGCAGCGCCCCGAGGGTTGGGGCCAACGTCCTGACTTTC. Its protein product is CASSAPRVGANVLTF.

The table lists this clonotype with many counts. This chain uses TRBV4-1 with TRBJ1-1, with D unresolved. Germline CDR1 MGHRA, CDR2 YSYEKL. The CDR3 totals 12 residues. V gave up 8 bases and J gave up 0 bases, with 7 bases separating them. CDR3 sequence: CASGALNTEAFF. Here the CDR3 DNA reads TGCGCCAGCGGTGCCCTGAACACTGAAGCTTTCTTT.

The chain links TRBV20-1 to TRBJ2-7; possible D gene TRBD2, 6 bases. Germline assignment: CDR1 DFQATT and CDR2 SNEGSKA (reference sequence). This CDR3 comprises 14 residues. V lost 3 bases and J lost 3, with 15 bases in between. DNA for the CDR3: TGCAGTGCTAGGGGCGGGGCAGGTTACTACGAGCAGTACTTC. It codes for CSARGGAGYYEQYF.

CDR3 loop: CASSWDSSRGQPQHF. For the CDR3, the DNA is TGTGCCAGCAGTTGGGACAGTAGCAGAGGTCAGCCCCAGCATTTT. The chain combines TRBV12-3 or TRBV12-4 with TRBJ1-5; TRBD1 matches 7 bases. V lost 4 bases to trimming and J lost 6 bases; unmatched junction nucleotides: 9. The CDR3 is 15 amino acids.

Of note for this clonotype: A much larger clone lies one base from this, so it may be a read error. V usage is TRBV4-3 and J usage is TRBJ2-5; 10 bases agree with TRBD2. Germline values: CDR1 LGHNA, CDR2 YSLEER. With 0 bases clipped from V and 8 bases from J, the junction kept 6 bases outside the gene matches. This CDR3 contains 15 residues. The CDR3 bases are TGCGCCAGCAGCCAAGATATTGGACTAGCGGCAACCCAGTACTTC. Translated, it gives CASSQDIGLAATQYF.

Ten or more counts support this clonotype. The chain combines TRBV7-9 with TRBJ2-7; the match to TRBD2 covers 10 bases. The CDR3 consists of 15 residues. V gave up 1 base and J gave up 7 bases; unmatched junction bases: 7. Germline V gene lookup returns CDR1 SEHNR and CDR2 FQNEAQ (reference sequence). The CDR3 DNA reads TGTGCCAGCAGCTTAGGCACTAGCGGGATCGATGAGCAGTACTTC. This sequence encodes CASSLGTSGIDEQYF. Together with reference TRBV7-9 and TRBJ2-7, the CDR3 gives the full variable domain: DTGVSQNPRHKITKRGQNVTFRCDPISEHNRLYWYRQTLGQGPEFLTYFQNEAQLEKSRLLSDRFSAERPKGSFSTLEIQRTEQGDSAMYLCASSLGTSGIDEQYFGPGTRLTVT.

Turning to this clonotype: Because it lacks the conserved phenylalanine or tryptophan at the end, this CDR3 is likely a read error. The chain links TRBV24-1 to TRBJ2-2, with 7 nucleotides matching TRBD2. The germline V gene encodes CDR1 KGHDR and CDR2 SFDVKD. CDR3 length: 14 residues. CDR3 loop: CATSGTTNAGELFS. The CDR3 nucleotides read TGTGCCACCAGCGGGACTACGAACGCCGGGGAGCTGTTTTCT.